These 5 T cell receptor beta chains originate from one sample sequenced in a study of beta chain features in type 1 diabetes (dated by TCRdb to 2016 to 2018). Library method: the immunoSEQ multiplex PCR assay. The entire amount of isolated RNA was reverse transcribed using the High Capacity cDNA Reverse Transcription Kit, so the sequenced TCRB transcripts were expressed ones. Held by TCRdb, this immuneACCESS table contains in-frame sequences only and omits some clones. Under half of the omission traces to an unresolved V gene where checked; the cause of the rest is unknown. The sample table contains roughly 610,000 clones; only one count was recorded for about 14% of them. The top ten constitute 0.07% to 0.095% of the sample. The sequenced sample was naive CD4+ T cells from blood. Sample cell subset or site, as interpreted from the label and publication: true naive CD4+ T cells. The receptors shown here come from a man younger than 35 in good health.

The rearrangement links TRBV6-6 to TRBJ2-5; D gene uncertain. Trimming took off 6 bases at V and 4 bases at J, with 6 bases between the two ends. The CDR3 consists of 11 residues. From germline, CDR1 is MNHNY and CDR2 SVGAGI (reference sequence). The CDR3 DNA sequence: TGTGCCAGCAGCCAAGGAGAGACCCAGTACTTC. This sequence encodes CASSQGETQYF.

The CDR3 protein is CASRKGQGGFIMGPNYGYTF. Written as DNA, the CDR3 is TGCGCCAGCAGAAAAGGACAGGGAGGATTTATCATGGGTCCTAACTATGGCTACACCTTC. The chain has TRBV5-1 and TRBJ1-2, with 8 bases identical to TRBD1. The V gene end was trimmed by 5 bases and the J gene end by 0 bases; junction bases not matched to a gene: 21. Germline CDR1 and CDR2: SGHRS and YFSETQ. The CDR3 covers 20 residues.

This clone was seen only a few times. The rearrangement links TRBV7-2 to TRBJ1-2; 9 positions agree with TRBD1. In germline, CDR1 is SGHTA, CDR2 FQGNSA. CDR3 size: 14 residues. The trim removed 3 bases at V and 8 bases at J, leaving 7 bases unmatched. The CDR3 loop is CASSFPGQGRGYTF. CDR3 in DNA: TGTGCCAGCAGCTTTCCGGGACAGGGTCGGGGCTACACCTTC.

This sequence joins TRBV7-2 and TRBJ2-3; D unresolved. There are 16 residues in the CDR3. Germline loops: CDR1 SGHTA, CDR2 FQGNSA. V dropped 5 bases and J dropped 1 base, with 16 bases sitting between them. CDR3 sequence (DNA): TGTGCCAGCAGCCCTCGTGGAGTGAGAGGCACAGATACGCAGTATTTT. Amino acid sequence: CASSPRGVRGTDTQYF.

V gene TRBV29-1 combines with J gene TRBJ2-7; D not resolved. The CDR3 runs to 14 residues. Trimming cost V 4 bases and J 0 bases, with 13 bases left between them. Per germline, CDR1 SQVTM and CDR2 ANQGSEA. The CDR3 loop is CSVGRISSSYEQYF. In DNA form, the CDR3 reads TGCAGCGTTGGCAGGATTTCGAGCTCCTACGAGCAGTACTTC.